Shown below are 32 T cell receptor beta chains from a single sample sequenced in a study of Ad26.COV2.S vaccination and SARS-CoV-2 variants. The repertoire was sequenced with immunoSEQ multiplex PCR; TCRdb's copy has only in-frame clones and lacks some. Among over 400,000 clones listed, roughly 90% were seen once. Documented treatment: about 20 received Ad26.COV2.S at low or high dose, single or two shots; a few received placebo; per-sample allocation not given. It was on day 63 after the first vaccine or placebo injection that samples were taken. Material: peripheral blood, obtained in a trial of Ad26.COV2.S vaccine versus placebo. The receptor set was obtained from a person aged 18-60 years who received the Ad26.COV2.S COVID-19 vaccine or a placebo.

The V call is TRBV7-2, the J call TRBJ2-3; TRBD2 aligns across 9 bases. Trimming cost V 4 bases and J 1 base; bases outside gene matches: 6. In germline, CDR1 is SGHTA, CDR2 FQGNSA. This CDR3 spans 16 amino acids. The CDR3 protein is CASSWRGGRGTDTQYF. As DNA, the CDR3 is TGTGCCAGCAGCTGGCGGGGGGGCCGGGGCACAGATACGCAGTATTTT.

This clone showed up just a few times. J is TRBJ2-2 and V is TRBV7-9; perhaps TRBD1 as D (5 bases). The V gene's germline CDR1 is SEHNR and CDR2 FQNEAQ (reference sequence). The CDR3 covers 15 residues. With 6 bases removed from V and 2 bases from J, the gap between germline ends came to 13 bases. In DNA, the CDR3 is TGTGCCAGCAGAAATTGGACAACTAACACCGGGGAGCTGTTTTTT. The encoded protein is CASRNWTTNTGELFF.

The chain uses TRBV10-3 and TRBJ2-3, with D perhaps matching TRBD1 or TRBD2 (6 bases each). The V gene lost 10 bases and the J gene lost 4 bases, with 12 bases spanning the gap. This CDR3 has 12 amino acids. Per germline, CDR1 ENHRY and CDR2 SYGVKD. The CDR3 coding sequence is TGTGCCACTTGGAGGGGGGCAGATACGCAGTATTTT. Translated: CATWRGADTQYF.

V usage is TRBV19 and J usage is TRBJ1-2, with TRBD1 matching 7 bases. The CDR3 sequence is 14 residues long. V lost 7 bases and J lost 1; bases outside the gene matches: 6. Per germline, CDR1 LNHDA and CDR2 SQIVND (reference sequence). CDR3 coding DNA: TGTGCCAGTAAAACGGACAGGATTAACTATGGCTACACCTTC. Protein sequence: CASKTDRINYGYTF.

The genes are TRBV6-1 and TRBJ2-2; TRBD2 is a possible D gene (7 bases). This CDR3 contains 18 residues. The germline V gene has CDR1 MNHNS and CDR2 SASEGT. With 4 bases removed from V and 1 base from J, the gap between germline ends came to 19 bases. This chain's CDR3 is CASSGPEGGKRNTGELFF. The CDR3, as DNA: TGTGCCAGCAGTGGCCCAGAGGGGGGGAAAAGGAACACCGGGGAGCTGTTTTTT.

The chain joins TRBV2 to TRBJ2-1, with a weak D call TRBD1 (5 bases). Germline values: CDR1 SNHLY, CDR2 FYNNEI. The ends were cut back, 10 bases at V and 4 bases at J, with 11 bases in the middle. This CDR3 region has 12 residues. The CDR3 region is CATRTTYNEQFF. For the CDR3, the DNA is TGTGCCACCCGGACAACATACAATGAGCAGTTCTTC. Based on the CDR3 plus reference TRBV2 and TRBJ2-1, the full variable domain is EPEVTQTPSHQVTQMGQEVILRCVPISNHLYFYWYRQILGQKVEFLVSFYNNEISEKSEIFDDQFSVERPDGSNFTLKIRSTKLEDSAMYFCATRTTYNEQFFGPGTRLTVL.

The chain couples TRBV5-6 to TRBJ2-1; 10 bases match TRBD1. The CDR3 has 16 residues. The germline V gene encodes CDR1 SGHDT and CDR2 YYEEEE. After removal of 7 bases from V and 7 bases from J, the junction contained 14 bases not matched to a gene. The CDR3 here is CASGPFLGQGENEQFF. The CDR3, as DNA: TGTGCCAGCGGACCTTTCCTTGGACAGGGGGAGAATGAGCAGTTCTTC.

The chain links TRBV23-1 to TRBJ1-3; D is unclear. TRBV23-1 is treated as an ORF (open reading frame) with a function not yet certain. The CDR3 spans 13 residues. Trimming removed 3 bases at V and 4 bases at J, with 7 bases between. The CDR3 nucleotides are TGCGCCAGCAGTCACCAAAAGGGAAACACCATATATTTT. The encoded protein is CASSHQKGNTIYF.

The chain uses TRBV7-2 and TRBJ2-5, with D possibly being TRBD1 (6 bases). V was clipped by 2 bases and J by 3 bases, with 10 bases between them. Germline assignment: CDR1 SGHTA and CDR2 FQGNSA. This CDR3 region has 14 residues. CDR3 in DNA: TGTGCCAGCAGCTTACCTACAGGGAAAGAGACCCAGTACTTC. This encodes CASSLPTGKETQYF.

The chain is built from TRBV15 and TRBJ1-1; D unclear. The CDR3 spans 14 residues. V was pared by 0 bases and J by 3 bases, with 8 bases between. Germline CDR1 LNHNV, CDR2 YYDKDF (reference sequence). CDR3 bases: TGTGCCACCAGCAGAGAGGGCGCGTACACTGAAGCTTTCTTT. The encoded protein is CATSREGAYTEAFF. The complete variable domain, with remaining parts taken from reference TRBV15 and TRBJ1-1, reads DAMVIQNPRYQVTQFGKPVTLSCSQTLNHNVMYWYQQKSSQAPKLLFHYYDKDFNNEADTPDNFQSRRPNTSFCFLDIRSPGLGDTAMYLCATSREGAYTEAFFGQGTRLTVV.

The V call is TRBV9, the J call TRBJ1-5; D not resolved. Trimming removed 0 bases at V and 1 base at J, with 8 bases between. CDR1 is SGDLS, CDR2 YYNGEE, per germline. This CDR3 has 15 amino acids. CDR3 DNA: TGTGCCAGCAGCGTAGACCCCCTGAGCAATCAGCCCCAGCATTTT. Its protein is CASSVDPLSNQPQHF.

The chain has TRBV15 and TRBJ1-4; possibly TRBD1 for D (5 bases). Trimming cost V 1 base and J 5 bases, with 11 bases left between them. The CDR3 is 15 amino acids. CDR1 is LNHNV and CDR2 is YYDKDF in the germline V gene (reference sequence). Here the CDR3 DNA reads TGTGCCACCAGCAGAGCCCAGGGCCTAAATGAAAAACTGTTTTTT. It specifies CATSRAQGLNEKLFF.

This sequence joins TRBV5-6 and TRBJ2-3, with 9 bases that match TRBD2. CDR1 SGHDT and CDR2 YYEEEE come from the germline V gene. This CDR3 is built from 16 residues. V lost 1 base to trimming and J lost 4 bases; unmatched junction nucleotides: 7. This CDR3 is CASSLYRRGGADTQYF. In nucleotides, the CDR3 is TGTGCCAGCAGCTTGTATCGGCGGGGGGGCGCAGATACGCAGTATTTT.

V usage is TRBV4-3 and J usage is TRBJ2-1; 11 bases map to TRBD1. The CDR3 loop spans 21 amino acids. V trimming: 4 bases; J trimming: 7 bases; junction bases outside the gene matches: 24. The V gene's germline CDR1 is LGHNA and CDR2 YSLEER. CDR3 residues: CASSPRRDRGRLGVGWNEQFF. The CDR3 bases are TGCGCCAGCAGCCCCCGCCGGGACAGGGGGAGGTTGGGGGTTGGTTGGAATGAGCAGTTCTTC.

The chain recombines TRBV4-3 with TRBJ2-7, with 8 bases matching TRBD2. The CDR3 consists of 20 residues. CDR1 and CDR2 (germline): LGHNA, YSLEER. V was pared by 0 bases and J by 6 bases, with 22 bases of the junction left unmatched. This CDR3 is CASSQDYSLVSGGVPGEQYF. The CDR3 DNA follows: TGCGCCAGCAGCCAAGATTACTCCTTGGTAAGCGGGGGCGTTCCGGGCGAGCAGTACTTC.

On this clone itself: One end of the junction fails to match germline, which may point to a read error. The J gene is TRBJ2-7, the V gene TRBV7-7; D is possibly TRBD2 (6 bases). The CDR3 has 13 amino acids. In germline, CDR1 is SSHAT, CDR2 FNYEAQ (reference sequence). The CDR3 sequence is CASSLGEAGKQYF. CDR3 nucleotides: TGTGCTAGCAGCTTAGGAGAGGCGGGAAAGCAGTACTTC.

V and J are TRBV25-1 and TRBJ1-5; unclear D gene. With 2 bases removed from V and 4 bases from J, the gap between germline ends came to 9 bases. Per the germline V gene, CDR1 is MGHDK and CDR2 is SYGVNS. This CDR3 is built from 14 residues. CDR3 DNA sequence: TGTGCCAGCAGTGAACACAGATCGAATCAGCCCCAGCATTTT. It specifies CASSEHRSNQPQHF.

This CDR3 is CASTAGFSGGELFF. The DNA of the CDR3 is TGTGCCAGCACCGCAGGGTTTAGTGGCGGGGAGCTGTTTTTT. The chain is built from TRBV2 and TRBJ2-2; maybe TRBD1 (5 bases). Germline-derived CDR1 and CDR2 are SNHLY and FYNNEI. The V end lost 7 bases, the J end lost 7 bases, and 16 bases lay between the germline ends. This CDR3 has 14 residues.

The J gene is TRBJ2-2, the V gene TRBV19; D gene uncertain. Trimming stripped 5 bases from V and 1 base from J, with 11 bases between. From germline, CDR1 is LNHDA and CDR2 SQIVND (reference sequence). This CDR3 has 15 amino acids. The CDR3 spells CASSEQPKNTGELFF. The CDR3 DNA follows: TGTGCCAGTAGTGAGCAACCTAAGAACACCGGGGAGCTGTTTTTT.

The rearrangement joins TRBV15 to TRBJ2-4, with D perhaps assigned TRBD1 or TRBD2 (5 bases each). This CDR3 spans 15 amino acids. V was trimmed by 0 bases and J by 1 base, leaving 7 bases between them. Germline V CDR1 and CDR2: LNHNV, YYDKDF (reference sequence). The CDR3 DNA is TGTGCCACCAGCAGAGACAGGGAGGCCAAAAACATTCAGTACTTC. Translation gives CATSRDREAKNIQYF. Filled out from reference TRBV15 and TRBJ2-4, the complete variable domain reads DAMVIQNPRYQVTQFGKPVTLSCSQTLNHNVMYWYQQKSSQAPKLLFHYYDKDFNNEADTPDNFQSRRPNTSFCFLDIRSPGLGDTAMYLCATSRDREAKNIQYFGAGTRLSVL.

The chain couples TRBV20-1 to TRBJ2-2, with D maybe TRBD2 (5 bases). V was cut by 3 bases and J by 1 base, with 12 bases left in between. This CDR3 has 15 residues. CDR1 and CDR2 from the germline V gene are DFQATT and SNEGSKA (reference sequence). CDR3 residues: CSASGSGLNTGELFF. The DNA of the CDR3 is TGCAGTGCTAGTGGCTCGGGATTGAACACCGGGGAGCTGTTTTTT.

The genes are TRBV4-3 and TRBJ1-4; possible D gene TRBD1, 6 bases. CDR3 size: 17 residues. CDR1 LGHNA and CDR2 YSLEER come from the germline V gene. Between the trimmed V and J ends, which lost 0 bases and 7 bases, there was a span of 18 bases. CDR3 sequence: CASSQDTARGAGEKLFF. The CDR3 region has the DNA TGCGCCAGCAGCCAAGATACAGCTAGGGGGGCAGGTGAAAAACTGTTTTTT.

This rearrangement joins TRBV11-2 to TRBJ1-5; TRBD1 is a possible D gene (6 bases). Germline V lookup: CDR1 SGHAT, CDR2 FQNNGV. The germline V and J ends were trimmed by 3 bases and 9 bases, with 9 bases remaining between them. The CDR3 loop spans 12 amino acids. The CDR3 nucleotides read TGTGCCAGCAGCTTGGAGGGGGGGCCCCAGCATTTT. Translation: CASSLEGGPQHF.

Comment on this clone: This same CDR3 is encoded by further DNA sequences in the sample. The genes are TRBV19 and TRBJ1-2, with 9 bases fitting TRBD1. Per germline, CDR1 LNHDA and CDR2 SQIVND (reference sequence). Trimming removed 7 bases from V and 2 bases from J; junction bases left unmatched: 2. CDR3 length equals 13 residues. The CDR3 region is CASTDRGNYGYTF. CDR3 nucleotides: TGTGCCAGTACCGACAGGGGGAACTATGGCTACACCTTC.

The CDR3 here is CASSQATGAYGYTF. The CDR3 bases are TGTGCCAGCAGCCAAGCAACAGGGGCCTATGGCTACACCTTC. This chain uses TRBV4-2 with TRBJ1-2, with 7 bases lining up with TRBD1. This CDR3 contains 14 residues. V shed 1 base and J 4 bases; nucleotides not matched to a gene: 3. Germline loops: CDR1 LGHNA, CDR2 YNFKEQ.

The rearrangement uses TRBV10-3 and TRBJ2-5; TRBD2 aligns across 9 bases. The CDR3 has 15 amino acids. Trimming cost V 0 bases and J 5 bases; bases outside gene matches: 4. Germline assignment: CDR1 ENHRY and CDR2 SYGVKD. The CDR3 DNA reads TGTGCCATCAGTGAGTCATCTAGCGGGGTTGAGACCCAGTACTTC. It codes for CAISESSSGVETQYF.

This chain links TRBV10-3 with TRBJ1-4; D possibly corresponds to TRBD1 (6 bases). The V and J ends lost 2 bases and 8 bases respectively, with 21 bases between them. Per the germline V gene, CDR1 is ENHRY and CDR2 is SYGVKD. The CDR3 is 17 residues long. The CDR3 region is CAISEPTIRGEEEKLFF. In DNA, the CDR3 is TGTGCCATCAGTGAGCCGACGATCAGGGGAGAGGAGGAAAAACTGTTTTTT.

The V and J genes are TRBV2 and TRBJ1-2; D gene ambiguous. CDR1 is SNHLY and CDR2 is FYNNEI in the germline V gene. The CDR3 contains 14 residues. V shed 1 base and J shed 0 bases, with 6 bases lying between them. The DNA for the CDR3 is TGTGCCAGCAGTGAAGTGGGCGCTAACTATGGCTACACCTTC. This translates into CASSEVGANYGYTF.

Comment on this clone: The junction departs from the called germline gene at one end, perhaps through a read error. This sequence joins TRBV2 and TRBJ1-2; the D gene is possibly TRBD1 (6 bases). Germline V gene data show CDR1 as SNHLY and CDR2 as FYNNEI. The CDR3 loop spans 9 amino acids. The CDR3 is CASSYRAPF. Here the CDR3 DNA reads TGTGCCAGCAGTTACAGGGCTCCCTTC.

In the case of this clone: At one end, the junction sequence differs from germline, possibly due to a read error. The chain's CDR3 is CASREDRGGTNEKLFF. CDR3 in DNA: TGTGCCAGCAGGGAAGACAGGGGCGGAACTAATGAAAAACTGTTTTTT. The chain joins TRBV2 to TRBJ1-4; 8 bases line up with TRBD1. The CDR3 covers 16 residues. CDR1 is SNHLY and CDR2 is FYNNEI in the germline V gene.

V gene TRBV3-1 (or the pseudogene TRBV3-2) combines with J gene TRBJ2-2, with D tentatively TRBD2 (7 bases). The germline V gene has CDR1 LGHDT and CDR2 YNNKEL (reference sequence). This CDR3 is 17 amino acids long. V lost 4 bases to trimming and J lost 3 bases, with 18 bases between them. CDR3 bases: TGTGCCAGCAGCCGAAAGAGGGGGACTAACGACACCGGGGAGCTGTTTTTT. Its protein product is CASSRKRGTNDTGELFF.

This clone was detected only once. The rearrangement links TRBV7-6 to TRBJ2-3, with D perhaps TRBD1 (6 bases). The germline gives CDR1 SGHVS, CDR2 FNYEAQ. This CDR3 comprises 17 residues. V shed 5 bases and J shed 2 bases, with 20 bases lying between them. CDR3 DNA: TGTGCCAGCAGCCAGATGGCAGGGGCATTCCTCACAGATACGCAGTATTTT. Protein sequence: CASSQMAGAFLTDTQYF.